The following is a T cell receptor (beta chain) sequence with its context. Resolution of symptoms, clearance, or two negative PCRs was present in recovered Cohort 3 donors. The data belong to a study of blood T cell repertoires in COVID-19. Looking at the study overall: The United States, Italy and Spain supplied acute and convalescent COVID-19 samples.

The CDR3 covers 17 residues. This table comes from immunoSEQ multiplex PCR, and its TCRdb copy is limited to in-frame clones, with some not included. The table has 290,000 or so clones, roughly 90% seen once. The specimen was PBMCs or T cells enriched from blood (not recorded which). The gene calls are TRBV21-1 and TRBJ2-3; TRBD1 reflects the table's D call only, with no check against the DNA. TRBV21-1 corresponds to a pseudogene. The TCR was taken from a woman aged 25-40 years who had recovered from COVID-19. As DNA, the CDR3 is TGTGCCAGCAGCAAACGAATCAGACGAACAGACACAGATACGCAGTATTTT. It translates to CASSKRIRRTDTDTQYF.